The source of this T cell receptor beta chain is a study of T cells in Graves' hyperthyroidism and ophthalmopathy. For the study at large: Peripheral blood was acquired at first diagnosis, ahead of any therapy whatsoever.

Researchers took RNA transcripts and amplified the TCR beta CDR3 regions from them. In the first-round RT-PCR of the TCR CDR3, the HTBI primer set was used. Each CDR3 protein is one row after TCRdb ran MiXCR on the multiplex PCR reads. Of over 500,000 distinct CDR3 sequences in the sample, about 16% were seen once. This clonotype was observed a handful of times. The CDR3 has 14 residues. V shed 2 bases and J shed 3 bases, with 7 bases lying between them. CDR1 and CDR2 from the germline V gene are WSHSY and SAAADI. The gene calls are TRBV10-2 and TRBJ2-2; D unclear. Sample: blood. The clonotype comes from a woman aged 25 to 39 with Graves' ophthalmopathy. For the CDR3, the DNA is TGCGCCAGCAGTGAGGTTCGGGACACCGGGGAGCTGTTTTTT. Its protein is CASSEVRDTGELFF.